This TCR beta chain comes out of a study of spatial heterogeneity in lung cancer. A single record per CDR3 protein comes from TCRdb applying MiXCR to the 5' RACE reads. The table includes over a thousand distinct CDR3 sequences, under 15% detected once. Regarding time point: sample taken at primary tumor resection. V was cut by 6 bases and J by 3 bases, with 11 bases left in between. Germline CDR1 and CDR2: MNHNS and SASEGT. There are 13 residues in the CDR3. The chain links TRBV6-1 to TRBJ2-5, with D tentatively TRBD1 or TRBD2 (5 bases each). The receptor was derived from a male donor with early-stage non-small cell lung cancer. Source: normal lung tissue next to the tumor, taken at surgery. The CDR3 DNA reads TGTGCCAGCAGCAGAGGGGTGGAAGAGACCCAGTACTTC. Translating gives CASSRGVEETQYF.